What follows describes a single T cell receptor (beta chain). The sample is drawn from a study of blood T cell repertoires in COVID-19. Study-level background: COVID-19 samples from acute and convalescent phases originated in the United States, Italy and Spain.

The CDR3 loop spans 15 amino acids. The germline gives CDR1 MNHEY, CDR2 SMNVEV (reference sequence). The V and J ends lost 4 bases and 6 bases respectively, with 18 bases between them. TCRdb's table, derived via immunoSEQ multiplex PCR, lists solely in-frame clones and lacks some. The sample contains roughly 250,000 clones, over 80% of which appear only once. In assigning cohorts, the study relied on participant-reported clinical history. The receptor was isolated from a man in his forties or fifties who had been exposed to COVID-19. The source material was PBMCs or T cells enriched from blood (not recorded which). The J gene is TRBJ1-2, the V gene TRBV27, with a weak D call TRBD1 (6 bases). The CDR3 region has the DNA TGTGCCAGCAGTTCCCCGCGCGGGGGCTCGGATGGCTACACCTTC. Translating it yields CASSSPRGGSDGYTF.